This T cell receptor beta chain was sequenced during a study of T cells in Graves' hyperthyroidism and ophthalmopathy. RNA transcripts provided the source from which TCR beta CDR3 regions were amplified. The TCR CDR3 first-round RT-PCR relied on the HTBI primer set. From the multiplex PCR reads, TCRdb called clonotypes with MiXCR, one entry per CDR3 protein. The data contain some 490,000 distinct CDR3 sequences, 22% of them singletons. Germline CDR1 is SNHLY and CDR2 is FYNNEI. V lost 7 bases and J lost 0, with 12 bases in between. The CDR3 contains 15 residues. The J gene is TRBJ1-4, the V gene TRBV2; TRBD1 might be the D (5 bases). The TCR was taken from a woman aged 70-85 years with Graves' ophthalmopathy. The sample consisted of blood. CDR3 DNA: TGTGCCAGCACTCCAGGGAGGCCAACTAATGAAAAACTGTTTTTT. Amino acids: CASTPGRPTNEKLFF.